The rows below give T cell receptor beta chains drawn from one sample of a study of CD8 T cells in Susac syndrome. Each CDR3 protein gets one entry after TCRdb re-called the immunoSEQ multiplex PCR reads with MiXCR. The sample consists of 65,000 to 75,000 distinct CDR3 sequences, approximately 95% of them appearing once. What was sequenced was CD8+ T cells from PBMCs. The receptors stem from a human donor in good health. CDR3s include the opening cysteine and the closing phenylalanine or tryptophan. The order of the fields is J gene, clone size, D gene, V gene, CDR3 protein, CDR3 DNA. A D gene is named only where the DNA matches it firmly. Size is stated for part of the rows, as once, few or many counts, or as a class when the clone is expanded.

j_call: TRBJ2-1; clone_size: once; d_call: TRBD1; v_call: TRBV7-3; cdr3_aa: CASSRDRGAYNEQSF; cdr3_nt: TGTGCCAGCAGCAGGGACAGGGGAGCTTACAATGAGCAGTCCTTC
j_call: TRBJ1-6; clone_size: medium-sized; d_call: TRBD1; v_call: TRBV27; cdr3_aa: CASSAWDRDNSPLHF; cdr3_nt: TGTGCCAGCAGCGCATGGGACAGGGATAATTCACCCCTCCACTTT
j_call: TRBJ1-1; clone_size: -; d_call: -; v_call: TRBV30; cdr3_aa: CAWSVRGEAFF; cdr3_nt: TGTGCCTGGAGTGTACGAGGTGAAGCTTTCTTT
j_call: TRBJ2-3; clone_size: -; d_call: -; v_call: TRBV6-2/TRBV6-3; cdr3_aa: CASRGFRAVSTDTQYF; cdr3_nt: TGTGCCAGCAGAGGATTCAGGGCCGTGAGCACAGATACGCAGTATTTT
j_call: TRBJ1-6; clone_size: -; d_call: -; v_call: TRBV4-2; cdr3_aa: CASSPYSETRRNSPLHF; cdr3_nt: TGTGCCAGCAGCCCGTACTCAGAGACCCGAAGAAATTCACCCCTCCACTTT
j_call: TRBJ2-3; clone_size: once; d_call: -; v_call: TRBV4-3; cdr3_aa: CASSQDRYREGTDTQYF; cdr3_nt: TGCGCCAGCAGCCAAGATCGATACAGGGAAGGCACAGATACGCAGTATTTT
j_call: TRBJ2-1; clone_size: once; d_call: TRBD2; v_call: TRBV27; cdr3_aa: CASSAVAGGYNEQFF; cdr3_nt: TGTGCCAGCAGCGCCGTAGCGGGGGGCTACAATGAGCAGTTCTTC
j_call: TRBJ1-1; clone_size: -; d_call: -; v_call: TRBV28; cdr3_aa: CASNYREDTEAFF; cdr3_nt: TGTGCCAGCAATTACAGGGAGGACACTGAAGCTTTCTTT
j_call: TRBJ1-2; clone_size: -; d_call: TRBD1; v_call: TRBV28; cdr3_aa: CASSPITGSGGDDYGYTF; cdr3_nt: TGTGCCAGCAGTCCTATTACCGGTTCAGGGGGCGACGACTATGGCTACACCTTC
j_call: TRBJ1-2; clone_size: -; d_call: TRBD1; v_call: TRBV30; cdr3_aa: CAWSTGTDDGYTF; cdr3_nt: TGTGCCTGGAGTACCGGGACAGATGATGGCTACACCTTC
j_call: TRBJ2-7; clone_size: -; d_call: TRBD1; v_call: TRBV29-1; cdr3_aa: CSVGGTGLSYEQYF; cdr3_nt: TGCAGCGTCGGGGGGACAGGGCTCTCCTACGAGCAGTACTTC
j_call: TRBJ2-7; clone_size: -; d_call: -; v_call: TRBV7-9; cdr3_aa: CATAGQADEQYF; cdr3_nt: TGTGCCACAGCGGGTCAGGCCGACGAGCAGTACTTC
j_call: TRBJ2-7; clone_size: -; d_call: TRBD2; v_call: TRBV4-1; cdr3_aa: CASRELARNEQYF; cdr3_nt: TGCGCCAGCAGGGAACTAGCGCGCAACGAGCAGTACTTC
j_call: TRBJ2-1; clone_size: -; d_call: -; v_call: TRBV11-2; cdr3_aa: CASSLDNSYNEQFF; cdr3_nt: TGTGCCAGCAGCTTAGACAACTCCTACAATGAGCAGTTCTTC
j_call: TRBJ1-6; clone_size: -; d_call: -; v_call: TRBV6-2/TRBV6-3; cdr3_aa: CASGGSPLHF; cdr3_nt: TGTGCCAGTGGAGGTTCACCCCTCCACTTT
j_call: TRBJ2-7; clone_size: -; d_call: -; v_call: TRBV5-1; cdr3_aa: CASSFTFGRGTDEQYF; cdr3_nt: TGCGCCAGCAGCTTTACATTCGGGCGGGGTACCGACGAGCAGTACTTC
j_call: TRBJ1-4; clone_size: -; d_call: -; v_call: TRBV3-1; cdr3_aa: CASNSGGYEKLFF; cdr3_nt: TGTGCCAGCAACTCAGGCGGGTATGAAAAACTGTTTTTT
j_call: TRBJ1-2; clone_size: -; d_call: TRBD1; v_call: TRBV3-1; cdr3_aa: CASSPTGPYGYTF; cdr3_nt: TGTGCCAGCAGCCCGACAGGGCCCTATGGCTACACCTTC
j_call: TRBJ1-5; clone_size: -; d_call: -; v_call: TRBV9; cdr3_aa: CASSPGSGYSNQPQHF; cdr3_nt: TGTGCCAGCAGCCCCGGGTCGGGGTATAGCAATCAGCCCCAGCATTTT
j_call: TRBJ2-2; clone_size: -; d_call: -; v_call: TRBV12-3/TRBV12-4; cdr3_aa: CASSLALGELFF; cdr3_nt: TGTGCCAGCAGTTTGGCCCTCGGGGAGCTGTTTTTT
j_call: TRBJ2-3; clone_size: -; d_call: -; v_call: TRBV4-1; cdr3_aa: CASSQLRRISDTQYF; cdr3_nt: TGCGCCAGCAGCCAACTGAGACGCATTTCAGATACGCAGTATTTT
j_call: TRBJ2-5; clone_size: -; d_call: TRBD1; v_call: TRBV9; cdr3_aa: CASSAAGTGGETQYF; cdr3_nt: TGTGCCAGCAGCGCCGCCGGGACAGGGGGGGAGACCCAGTACTTC
j_call: TRBJ2-2; clone_size: once; d_call: -; v_call: TRBV28; cdr3_aa: CASSSLRQDTGELFF; cdr3_nt: TGTGCCAGCAGTTCCCTCCGACAGGACACCGGGGAGCTGTTTTTT
j_call: TRBJ1-2; clone_size: -; d_call: -; v_call: TRBV4-1; cdr3_aa: CASSQEGFSNYGYTF; cdr3_nt: TGCGCCAGCAGCCAAGAAGGTTTCAGTAACTATGGCTACACCTTC
j_call: TRBJ1-2; clone_size: -; d_call: TRBD1; v_call: TRBV6-6; cdr3_aa: CASRDGKQGRVYGYTF; cdr3_nt: TGTGCCAGCAGAGACGGCAAACAGGGGAGGGTCTATGGCTACACCTTC
j_call: TRBJ2-5; clone_size: -; d_call: -; v_call: TRBV7-9; cdr3_aa: CASSRYQETQYF; cdr3_nt: TGTGCCAGCAGTCGGTACCAAGAGACCCAGTACTTC
j_call: TRBJ1-2; clone_size: -; d_call: -; v_call: TRBV9; cdr3_aa: CASSVRGDYGYTF; cdr3_nt: TGTGCCAGCAGCGTAAGAGGGGACTATGGCTACACCTTC
j_call: TRBJ1-1; clone_size: once; d_call: -; v_call: TRBV27; cdr3_aa: CASSLSPGSTEAFF; cdr3_nt: TGTGCCAGCAGTTTATCCCCGGGGAGTACTGAAGCTTTCTTT
j_call: TRBJ2-6; clone_size: -; d_call: TRBD1; v_call: TRBV11-3; cdr3_aa: CASAQGANGANVLTF; cdr3_nt: TGTGCCAGCGCTCAGGGGGCTAACGGGGCCAACGTCCTGACTTTC
j_call: TRBJ2-3; clone_size: -; d_call: -; v_call: TRBV4-1; cdr3_aa: CASSSEPTDTQYF; cdr3_nt: TGCGCCAGCAGCTCCGAACCCACAGATACGCAGTATTTT
j_call: TRBJ2-1; clone_size: -; d_call: -; v_call: TRBV29-1; cdr3_aa: CSVVTPQTVYNEQFF; cdr3_nt: TGCAGCGTTGTGACTCCGCAAACAGTCTACAATGAGCAGTTCTTC
j_call: TRBJ2-7; clone_size: -; d_call: -; v_call: TRBV7-9; cdr3_aa: CASRSGSSYEQYF; cdr3_nt: TGTGCCAGCCGCTCCGGGAGCTCCTACGAGCAGTACTTC
j_call: TRBJ2-7; clone_size: -; d_call: TRBD1; v_call: TRBV5-1; cdr3_aa: CASSLPPGQGAREQYF; cdr3_nt: TGCGCCAGCAGCCTACCTCCTGGACAGGGGGCTCGAGAGCAGTACTTC
j_call: TRBJ1-1; clone_size: -; d_call: -; v_call: TRBV7-3; cdr3_aa: CASSPPTGNTEAFF; cdr3_nt: TGTGCCAGCAGCCCCCCGACGGGTAACACTGAAGCTTTCTTT